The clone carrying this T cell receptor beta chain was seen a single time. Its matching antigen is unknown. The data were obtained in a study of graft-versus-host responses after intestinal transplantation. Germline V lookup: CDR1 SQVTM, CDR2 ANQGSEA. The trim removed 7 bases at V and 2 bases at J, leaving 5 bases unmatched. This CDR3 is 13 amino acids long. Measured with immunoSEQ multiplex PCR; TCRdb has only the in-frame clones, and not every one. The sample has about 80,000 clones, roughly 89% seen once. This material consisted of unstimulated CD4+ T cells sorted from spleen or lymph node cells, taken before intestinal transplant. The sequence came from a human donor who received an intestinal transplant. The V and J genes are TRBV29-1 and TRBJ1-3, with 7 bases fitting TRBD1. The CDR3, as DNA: TGCAGCGCCGCGACAGGGCCTGGAAACACCATATATTTT. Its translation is CSAATGPGNTIYF.